What follows is one T cell receptor (beta chain) and its context. Its antigen has not been determined. No base quality information exists; no much larger clone differs at one position. The sample's time point label, decoded: about 28 days (+/-7) after the second vaccine dose. AZD1222 recipients whose second dose came at about 4 weeks and those whose second dose came at about 12 weeks were combined into one group, since spike-specific TCR depth and breadth did not differ between the two schedules. Vaccinee samples came from UK trials COV001 and COV002, including a single-blind randomized controlled phase 2/3 trial of AZD1222 (ChAdOx1 nCoV-19) in healthy adults. Trial participant PBMC samples were collected at day 0 and day 28 after the second dose for TCRbeta chain sequencing. This entry is derived from a study of T cell responses to AZD1222 COVID-19 vaccine (TCRdb year 2021). With regard to the full study: A total of 230 to 250 trial participants underwent TCR sequencing, of whom 200 to 220 had received two doses of AZD1222 and some 25 had received two doses of the MenACWY control vaccine. Enrollment into the trials was organized by age into subgroups of 18-55, 56-69 and 70-plus years, and those subgroups contained approximately 160, 26 and 62 TCR-sequenced participants, respectively.

CDR3 length: 14 amino acids, cysteine to phenylalanine. Only the CDR3 part of the read is kept: 42 bases, read in frame from the first base. V loses 5 bases at its end and J loses 5 bases; junction bases beyond the gene matches: 8. The CDR1 and CDR2 encoded by the germline V gene are SGHVS and FQNEAQ. The CDR3 regions of human TCRbeta chains were analyzed by immunosequencing. Processing in the source paper ran as follows. TCRs in the repertoires were compared against a reference library of SARS-CoV-2-specific TCRs that had been generated with the MIRA antigen-specificity platform. Breadth meant the fraction of unique TCRs that were SARS-CoV-2-associated, whereas depth meant the fraction of total T cells that were SARS-CoV-2-associated. Each spike-specific TCR was assigned to its reactive spike region and to a CD4 or CD8 class using the MIRA data. Log10-transformed breadth and depth values were compared by one-way ANOVA with Sidak's multiple comparisons tests. TCRdb holds this immuneACCESS table with in-frame rearrangements only. Some clones are missing; in checked studies, unresolved V genes explain under half, and the rest has no known cause. V, J and clone size are taken as reported in that table, and D and trimming were inferred from the DNA itself. In this sample the table shows around 100,000 clones, roughly nine tenths of which occur a single time. The ten largest make up 2% to 2.5% of the sample.

What the research found in general, with its limitations: The vaccine-associated CD4 TCRs covered the entire spike protein, and the dominant responses fell in regions 160-218 and 743-854. In the small 56-69-year group, the increase in depth fell short of significance, most likely because of low power. Most participants were white British and females outnumbered males, and the authors suggested that clonal diversity may have been underestimated. Because no samples from the day 14 peak response were available, repertoires could be characterized only after the peak T cell response. A significant rise in spike-specific TCR breadth and depth was observed after two AZD1222 doses relative to day 0 and relative to MenACWY recipients. Conclusions about previously exposed vaccinees were limited because only six AZD1222 recipients were SARS-CoV-2 seropositive at baseline. Epitopes outside the regions mutated in the B.1.351 and B.1.1.7 variants were reportedly recognized by nearly half of the unique spike-specific TCRs.

This sample comprised peripheral blood, obtained 28 days after the second AZD1222 dose. Recombination linked TRBV7-8 to TRBJ2-7; 8 bases in the middle match TRBD1. The source is an adult who received the AZD1222 COVID-19 vaccine. The CDR3 region: CASSQGQGVDEQYF. The DNA reads TGTGCCAGCAGCCAAGGACAGGGTGTAGACGAGCAGTACTTC.